The source of this T cell receptor beta chain is a study of blood T cell repertoires in COVID-19. With 5 bases clipped from V and 4 bases from J, the junction kept 3 bases outside the gene matches. Germline CDR1 and CDR2: LNHDA and SQIVND (reference sequence). The CDR3 length is 16 residues. Original analysis: Amplification of reference gene primers provided the estimated nucleated cell counts. This table comes from immunoSEQ multiplex PCR, and its TCRdb copy is limited to in-frame clones, with some not included. The V and J calls and clone size were taken over from that table, and D and trimming were inferred from the DNA. Of about half a million clones in the sample, 75% to 90% were seen once.

Input material: peripheral blood. The rearrangement uses TRBV19 and TRBJ2-2; 14 nucleotides match TRBD2. The sequence derives from a man aged 18 to 30 with COVID-19, enrolled during active disease. CDR3 bases: TGTGCCAGTAGTGGGACTAGCGGGGGAGTCACCGGGGAGCTGTTTTTT. Encoded protein: CASSGTSGGVTGELFF.